Below are 10 T cell receptor beta chains sequenced from a single sample in a study of cytomegalovirus exposure and HLA in healthy donors. Produced via immunoSEQ multiplex PCR; TCRdb's table is partial and in-frame only. The sample yields some 150,000 clones, less than 90% seen once. The sample taken for sequencing was PBMCs. The source is a young woman in good health and CMV-seropositive.

The chain couples TRBV10-2 to TRBJ2-5; 12 positions agree with TRBD2. Germline-derived CDR1 and CDR2 are WSHSY and SAAADI. The CDR3 has 15 amino acids. V dropped 4 bases and J dropped 2; count of bases not matched to a gene: 2. DNA for the CDR3: TGCGCCAGCAGTGGACTAGCGGGAGTTCAAGAGACCCAGTACTTC. Amino acid sequence: CASSGLAGVQETQYF.

The chain combines TRBV12-5 with TRBJ1-2; 7 bases map to TRBD1. The CDR3 runs to 14 residues. With V trimmed by 5 bases and J by 3 bases, 6 bases remained unmatched. Germline CDR1 is LGHNT and CDR2 is FRNRAP. Here the CDR3 DNA reads TGTGCTAGTGGTCTGACAGGGACCTACTATGGCTACACCTTC. Protein product: CASGLTGTYYGYTF.

V is TRBV25-1 and J is TRBJ2-6; D unresolved. This CDR3 is built from 14 residues. Looked up from germline, CDR1 is MGHDK and CDR2 is SYGVNS. The V gene lost 7 bases and the J gene lost 0 bases, with 7 bases spanning the gap. CDR3 DNA: TGTGCCAGCACATGGAGCTCTGGGGCCAACGTCCTGACTTTC. Amino acids: CASTWSSGANVLTF.

The rearrangement links TRBV7-8 to TRBJ2-7; D possibly corresponds to TRBD2 (6 bases). The length of the CDR3 is 14 residues. Per the germline V gene, CDR1 is SGHVS and CDR2 is FQNEAQ. V was cut by 1 base and J by 1 base, with 8 bases left in between. CDR3 DNA: TGTGCCAGCAGCTTAGGGGCGGGATCCTACGAGCAGTACTTC. Translation: CASSLGAGSYEQYF.

This rearrangement joins TRBV6-1 to TRBJ2-7; TRBD2 is a possible D gene (6 bases). The ends were cut back, 4 bases at V and 5 bases at J, with 18 bases in the middle. There are 15 residues in the CDR3. The germline V gene has CDR1 MNHNS and CDR2 SASEGT. CDR3 amino acids: CASSVRPGTVDEQYF. As DNA, the CDR3 is TGTGCCAGCAGTGTTAGACCAGGGACTGTAGACGAGCAGTACTTC.

The table lists this clone with a count of one. The rearrangement uses TRBV7-3 and TRBJ1-2; a weak D match, TRBD1 (6 bases). Per germline, CDR1 SGHTA and CDR2 FQGTGA. This CDR3 has 13 amino acids. V was shortened by 4 bases and J by 8 bases, with 14 bases between the two germline ends. CDR3 loop: CASSWGPLRGYTF. CDR3 nucleotides: TGTGCCAGCAGCTGGGGGCCGCTGAGGGGCTACACCTTC. The entire variable domain, with the rest obtained from reference TRBV7-3 and TRBJ1-2, is as follows: GAGVSQTPSNKVTEKGKYVELRCDPISGHTALYWYRQSLGQGPEFLIYFQGTGAADDSGLPNDRFFAVRPEGSVSTLKIQRTERGDSAVYLCASSWGPLRGYTFGSGTRLTVV.

The chain has TRBV6-5 and TRBJ1-1, with TRBD1 identical over 9 bases. The CDR3 loop spans 15 amino acids. In germline, CDR1 is MNHEY, CDR2 SVGAGI. V shed 5 bases and J 6 bases; nucleotides not matched to a gene: 10. The CDR3 DNA follows: TGTGCCAGCAGTCCGGACAGGGGAAGATTAGCTGAAGCTTTCTTT. As protein: CASSPDRGRLAEAFF.

The gene calls are TRBV5-1 and TRBJ2-1; 11 positions agree with TRBD2. The CDR3 runs 18 residues. CDR1 and CDR2 from the germline V gene are SGHRS and YFSETQ. Trimming at V came to 2 bases and at J to 2 bases, leaving 9 bases not matched to a gene. In nucleotides, the CDR3 is TGCGCCAGCAGCTTTGCTACTAGCGGGAGTGGCACCTACAATGAGCAGTTCTTC. It is translated as CASSFATSGSGTYNEQFF.

This chain connects TRBV7-3 to TRBJ2-3; no clear D gene. V shed 5 bases and J shed 1 base, with 19 bases lying between them. This CDR3 spans 17 amino acids. Germline V gene data show CDR1 as SGHTA and CDR2 as FQGTGA. The CDR3 coding sequence is TGTGCCAGCAGCCCGAACTCGTACTTTGGAGGCACAGATACGCAGTATTTT. It specifies CASSPNSYFGGTDTQYF.

The J gene is TRBJ2-7, the V gene TRBV27; maybe TRBD1 (6 bases). The V end was cut by 7 bases, the J end by 1 base, with 14 bases between. The CDR3 loop spans 14 amino acids. Germline CDR1 MNHEY, CDR2 SMNVEV (reference sequence). The CDR3 sequence is CASIADSTSYEQYF. DNA for the CDR3: TGTGCCAGCATCGCGGACAGTACATCCTACGAGCAGTACTTC.